One sample yielded the 29 T cell receptor beta chains listed below, sequenced in a study of metastatic and nonmetastatic thyroid tumors. All patients were untreated before thyroid surgery. TCRdb re-clonotyped the PCR reads through MiXCR. The data hold about 16,000 clones, with around a sixth observed a single time. The sample taken for sequencing was blood. All receptors come from a female donor with papillary thyroid cancer or a benign thyroid nodule (not recorded which). Some clones in this sample may be carry-over from other donors' samples.

This clone was seen repeatedly, ten times or more. The chain employs TRBV3-1 and TRBJ1-5; D not certain. This CDR3 is 17 amino acids long. Trimming cost V 3 bases and J 5 bases, with 20 bases left between them. The V gene's germline CDR1 is LGHDT and CDR2 YNNKEL (reference sequence). The chain's CDR3 is CASSQLPPSESDQPQHF. The CDR3 DNA is TGTGCCAGCAGCCAGCTACCCCCCTCGGAAAGCGATCAGCCCCAGCATTTT.

This clone was detected ten times or more. This chain links TRBV10-3 with TRBJ1-5, with 8 nucleotides matching TRBD1. The germline gives CDR1 ENHRY, CDR2 SYGVKD. J was trimmed by 1 base and V by 8 bases; bases with no gene match: 4. The CDR3 is made up of 14 amino acids. CDR3 in DNA: TGTGCCATCTCGGACAGGGAGAGCAATCAGCCCCAGCATTTT. Translation: CAISDRESNQPQHF.

This clone is labeled as medium-sized. The chain is built from TRBV6-1 and TRBJ1-1; TRBD1 might be the D (6 bases). Per germline, CDR1 MNHNS and CDR2 SASEGT. The CDR3 runs to 14 residues. V dropped 6 bases and J dropped 0 bases, with 11 bases sitting between them. The CDR3: CASSKQGMNTEAFF. CDR3 nucleotide sequence: TGTGCCAGCAGCAAACAGGGCATGAACACTGAAGCTTTCTTT.

This clone was detected ten times or more. The same CDR3 is also encoded by other DNA sequences in this sample. The chain uses TRBV10-3 and TRBJ1-2, with a weak D call TRBD1 (5 bases). This CDR3 spans 15 amino acids. Germline lookup yields CDR1 ENHRY and CDR2 SYGVKD. The V and J ends lost 5 bases and 4 bases respectively, with 17 bases between them. CDR3 amino acids: CAISSPTGTAYGYTF. Written as DNA, the CDR3 is TGTGCCATCAGTTCACCGACCGGGACGGCCTATGGCTACACCTTC.

By sample share, this clone is medium-sized. CDR3 protein: CASSYRSTDTQYF. The CDR3 DNA is TGTGCCAGCAGTTACCGTAGCACAGATACGCAGTATTTT. The V and J genes are TRBV6-5 and TRBJ2-3; no clear D gene. Germline V CDR1 and CDR2: MNHEY, SVGAGI. The CDR3 is made up of 13 amino acids. V was cut by 2 bases and J by 0 bases, with 3 bases left in between.

This clone counts as medium-sized. The chain recombines TRBV6-1 with TRBJ2-2; a possible D gene is TRBD2 (6 bases). Trimming took 7 bases from V and 7 from J, leaving 16 bases between them. Germline assignment: CDR1 MNHNS and CDR2 SASEGT. This CDR3 has 14 residues. Here the CDR3 DNA reads TGTGCCAGCACTAACAGGTTGCGGGGCGGGGAGCTGTTTTTT. This encodes CASTNRLRGGELFF.

The table lists this clone with a few counts. This rearrangement joins TRBV2 to TRBJ2-7; 14 nucleotides line up with TRBD2. The V and J ends lost 5 bases and 5 bases, in that order; junction bases with no gene match: 5. The CDR3 runs to 15 residues. The germline V gene has CDR1 SNHLY and CDR2 FYNNEI. The CDR3 DNA sequence: TGTGCCAGCAGTCCAAGACTAGCGGGAGGGAACGAGCAGTACTTC. This gives the protein CASSPRLAGGNEQYF.

This clone is medium-sized. J is TRBJ2-2 and V is TRBV27, with D unclear. Between the trimmed V and J ends, which lost 7 bases and 0 bases, there was a span of 6 bases. CDR1 is MNHEY, CDR2 SMNVEV, per germline (reference sequence). The CDR3 has 13 residues. For the CDR3, the DNA is TGTGCCAGCACTAAGGCGAACACCGGGGAGCTGTTTTTT. Encoded protein: CASTKANTGELFF.

The rearrangement joins TRBV5-1 to TRBJ2-1; 7 bases agree with TRBD1. There are 16 residues in the CDR3. Per the germline V gene, CDR1 is SGHRS and CDR2 is YFSETQ. The trim removed 3 bases at V and 4 bases at J, leaving 10 bases unmatched. The CDR3 protein is CASSSRTGGLYNEQFF. In nucleotides, the CDR3 is TGCGCCAGCAGCTCGCGGACAGGCGGACTTTACAATGAGCAGTTCTTC.

This clone was seen many times. Other nucleotide sequences from this sample produce the same CDR3. The V and J genes are TRBV2 and TRBJ2-1; D gene unclear. V was cut by 2 bases and J by 13 bases, with 12 bases left in between. This CDR3 comprises 12 residues. The germline V gene encodes CDR1 SNHLY and CDR2 FYNNEI. The CDR3 nucleotides read TGTGCCAGCAGTGAAATAGCTTCCCCCCAGTTCTTC. Translation: CASSEIASPQFF.

This clone is medium-sized in the sample. The chain recombines TRBV2 with TRBJ2-7, with 7 positions matching TRBD2. Unmatched junction bases numbered 7, after V lost 3 bases and J lost 5 bases. This CDR3 has 14 residues. Germline CDR1 reads SNHLY; CDR2 reads FYNNEI. CDR3 protein: CASSEAGVSDEQYF. The CDR3 DNA is TGTGCCAGCAGTGAGGCGGGGGTCAGTGACGAGCAGTACTTC. Full variable domain (outside the CDR3, taken from reference TRBV2 and TRBJ2-7): EPEVTQTPSHQVTQMGQEVILRCVPISNHLYFYWYRQILGQKVEFLVSFYNNEISEKSEIFDDQFSVERPDGSNFTLKIRSTKLEDSAMYFCASSEAGVSDEQYFGPGTRLTVT.

This clone was counted many times. V gene TRBV28 combines with J gene TRBJ2-4, with unresolved D. Germline assignment: CDR1 MDHEN and CDR2 SYDVKM. V was clipped by 6 bases and J by 1 base, with 13 bases between them. The CDR3 is 15 amino acids. The CDR3 nucleotides read TGTGCCAGCAGCTCCCACAAGAGGGCCAAAAACATTCAGTACTTC. Translation: CASSSHKRAKNIQYF.

This clone was found many times. The CDR3, as DNA: TGTGCCAGCAGGCGGCGGAAAGAAACTAGCACAGATACGCAGTATTTT. Translated, it gives CASRRRKETSTDTQYF. The V and J genes are TRBV2 and TRBJ2-3; no firm D call. V dropped 6 bases and J dropped 0 bases, with 16 bases sitting between them. Per germline, CDR1 SNHLY and CDR2 FYNNEI. The CDR3 has 16 residues.

This clone occurred many times. The chain recombines TRBV20-1 with TRBJ2-1; tentatively, D is TRBD1 (5 bases). V shed 5 bases and J shed 9 bases, with 14 bases lying between them. The CDR3 is 12 residues long. Germline lookup yields CDR1 DFQATT and CDR2 SNEGSKA (reference sequence). The CDR3 DNA is TGCAGTGCTCCAACTGGTAGGGGTGAGCAGTTCTTC. Translating gives CSAPTGRGEQFF.

Many counts were recorded for this clone. The rearrangement joins TRBV28 to TRBJ1-1, with a tentative D call TRBD1 (5 bases). The V end was cut by 3 bases, the J end by 9 bases, with 11 bases between. There are 12 residues in the CDR3. The V gene's germline CDR1 is MDHEN and CDR2 SYDVKM. The CDR3 spells CASSFSDSQAFF. The CDR3 nucleotides are TGTGCCAGCAGTTTCTCTGACAGCCAAGCTTTCTTT.

In this sample, this clone turned up a few times. This sequence joins TRBV6-1 and TRBJ2-3, with TRBD2 identical over 7 bases. The V gene's germline CDR1 is MNHNS and CDR2 SASEGT. Trimming cost V 6 bases and J 2 bases; bases outside gene matches: 11. The CDR3 consists of 16 residues. Written as DNA, the CDR3 is TGTGCCAGCAGCGAACTTACTAGCGCTCCCACAGATACGCAGTATTTT. Amino acid sequence: CASSELTSAPTDTQYF.

The chain is built from TRBV3-1 and TRBJ2-3; 8 positions agree with TRBD1. After removal of 6 bases from V and 11 bases from J, the junction contained 13 bases not matched to a gene. Looked up from germline, CDR1 is LGHDT and CDR2 is YNNKEL (reference sequence). CDR3 length equals 14 residues. The CDR3 loop reads CASRPRQGKGKQYF. The CDR3 DNA follows: TGTGCCAGCAGACCCAGACAGGGGAAGGGTAAGCAGTATTTT.

This clone was detected many times. This chain connects TRBV20-1 to TRBJ2-4; no reliable D call. Deletions cut 4 bases from V and 0 bases from J, with 4 bases between. Germline CDR1 DFQATT, CDR2 SNEGSKA (reference sequence). CDR3 size: 12 residues. CDR3 nucleotides: TGCAGTGCTAACCAAGCCAAAAACATTCAGTACTTC. It yields the protein CSANQAKNIQYF.

This clone was seen many times. V and J are TRBV28 and TRBJ1-3, with TRBD1 as a possible D gene (6 bases). The CDR3 consists of 15 residues. Trimming removed 1 base at V and 1 base at J, with 8 bases between. The germline gives CDR1 MDHEN, CDR2 SYDVKM. The CDR3 DNA is TGTGCCAGCAGTTTATCGGGGGCGTCTGGAAACACCATATATTTT. It encodes CASSLSGASGNTIYF. The full variable domain, completed using reference TRBV28 and TRBJ1-3, is DVKVTQSSRYLVKRTGEKVFLECVQDMDHENMFWYRQDPGLGLRLIYFSYDVKMKEKGDIPEGYSVSREKKERFSLILESASTNQTSMYLCASSLSGASGNTIYFGEGSWLTVV.

Comments on this clone: One end of the junction is discordant with germline, which a read error may explain. V gene TRBV30 combines with J gene TRBJ2-1, with D tentatively TRBD2 (5 bases). CDR3 length: 14 residues. Looked up from germline, CDR1 is GTSNPN and CDR2 is SVGIG (reference sequence). DNA for the CDR3: TGTGCCTGGACTGGGGAGAACTCCTCCAATGAGCAGTTCTTC. It encodes CAWTGENSSNEQFF.

As concerns this clone: This could be a read error, since a much larger clone is one nucleotide away. The genes are TRBV11-2 and TRBJ2-5; the D is unclear. The V and J ends lost 3 bases and 4 bases respectively, with 15 bases between them. Germline V gene sequence: CDR1 SGHAT, CDR2 FQNNGV. The CDR3 runs to 15 residues. CDR3 bases: TGTGCCAGCAGCTTTTGGTCTAGTACGGTAGAGACCCAGTACTTC. Its protein is CASSFWSSTVETQYF.

This clone showed up just a few times. A much larger clone lies a single base off, so this may be a read error. The same CDR3 can be traced to other DNA sequences in this sample. The chain recombines TRBV6-1 with TRBJ1-1; D not resolved. CDR1 and CDR2 (germline): MNHNS, SASEGT. This CDR3 contains 12 residues. The CDR3 DNA sequence: TGTGCCAGCAGTCTCACACGTGCTGAAGCTTCCTTT. This gives the protein CASSLTRAEASF.

Many counts were recorded for this clone. Other nucleotide sequences in the sample specify the same CDR3. The rearrangement uses TRBV5-1 and TRBJ1-6; D gene ambiguous. The CDR3 is 17 residues long. With 1 base removed from V and 8 bases from J, the gap between germline ends came to 19 bases. From germline, CDR1 is SGHRS and CDR2 YFSETQ. For the CDR3, the DNA is TGCGCCAGCAGCTTGACCGCGGGGAGGATCGAGGATTCACCCCTCCACTTT. This encodes CASSLTAGRIEDSPLHF.

This clone occurred many times. The rearrangement joins TRBV4-1 to TRBJ1-2; a possible D gene is TRBD1 (5 bases). From germline, CDR1 is MGHRA and CDR2 YSYEKL. This CDR3 is built from 15 residues. V was pared by 7 bases and J by 3 bases, with 18 bases between. Here the CDR3 reads CASTASGRGDYGYTF. CDR3 bases: TGCGCCAGCACCGCCTCAGGTAGAGGGGACTATGGCTACACCTTC.

The table lists this clone with many counts. The chain couples TRBV20-1 to TRBJ1-5; the D gene is possibly TRBD1 (6 bases). Per germline, CDR1 DFQATT and CDR2 SNEGSKA (reference sequence). This CDR3 is built from 14 residues. V dropped 6 bases and J dropped 0 bases, with 12 bases sitting between them. CDR3 amino acids: CSAIQGHSNQPQHF. For the CDR3, the DNA is TGCAGTGCAATACAGGGACATAGCAATCAGCCCCAGCATTTT.

This clone came up a few times. The CDR3 DNA reads as TGTGCCAGCAGCTTCTTTACAGGGGATGAAAAACTGTTTTTT. Protein product: CASSFFTGDEKLFF. The chain joins TRBV5-4 to TRBJ1-4, with 7 bases matching TRBD1. The V segment lost 2 bases and the J segment 6 bases; nucleotides outside the gene matches: 4. Germline CDR1 is SGHNT and CDR2 is YYREEE (reference sequence). The CDR3 contains 14 residues.

There are many counts of this clone. As DNA, the CDR3 is TGCGCCAGCAGCCAAGATGAGGGTACGATGTCTGGCTACACCTTC. Encoded protein: CASSQDEGTMSGYTF. The rearrangement uses TRBV4-1 and TRBJ1-2; D gene ambiguous. The CDR3 runs 15 residues. Germline V gene sequence: CDR1 MGHRA, CDR2 YSYEKL. V was clipped by 0 bases and J by 7 bases, with 15 bases between them.

This clone has a count of ten or more. A much larger clone lies a single base off, so this may be a read error. Other DNA sequences in the sample encode the same CDR3. The rearrangement uses TRBV28 and TRBJ1-1; no definite D call. Per germline, CDR1 MDHEN and CDR2 SYDVKM. The CDR3 is made up of 11 amino acids. V was shortened by 3 bases and J by 11 bases, with 10 bases between the two germline ends. For the CDR3, the DNA is TGTGCCAGCAGTTTGATAGGGAAGGCTTTCTTT. Translation: CASSLIGKAFF.

This clone has ten or more counts. The V call is TRBV12-3 or TRBV12-4, the J call TRBJ1-1, with 8 bases fitting TRBD1. The CDR3 spans 15 residues. The V segment lost 7 bases and the J segment 2 bases; nucleotides outside the gene matches: 9. The DNA of the CDR3 is TGTGCCAGCAATTTTCATGGGACAGGAAACACTGAAGCTTTCTTT. Amino acid sequence: CASNFHGTGNTEAFF.